This entry features one T cell receptor beta chain sequence. The target antigen is unknown. There were likely unrecorded immune exposures, though donors were nominally healthy when sampled. It was with 60 Vbeta and 13 Jbeta primers that the PCR ran. The protocol was immunoSEQ multiplex PCR, while the TCRdb copy is restricted to in-frame clones and leaves out a portion. The sample lists over 150,000 clones; approximately 72% were seen once. The data derive from a study of cytomegalovirus exposure and HLA in healthy donors. Overall study results and limits: The study recorded about 150 TCR beta chains that were cytomegalovirus-associated. A cluster of highly shared sequence variants was likely a sequencing artifact. Several V segments, TRBV6-2 and TRBV6-3 among them, could not be told apart and were dropped.

The CDR3 consists of 14 residues. The V end lost 4 bases, the J end lost 3 bases, and 10 bases lay between the germline ends. CDR1 SGHTS and CDR2 YDEGEE come from the germline V gene. Sequenced sample: PBMCs. The rearrangement joins TRBV5-8 to TRBJ1-4; possible D gene TRBD1, 5 bases. The TCR originated in a man aged 45-65 years in good health and CMV-seronegative. The CDR3 reads CASSPTAPNEKLFF. The CDR3, as DNA: TGTGCCAGCAGCCCGACAGCACCTAATGAAAAACTGTTTTTT.